The rows below give T cell receptor beta chains drawn from one sample of a study of T cell clonotyping in hematopoietic cell transplantation. Clones were read by immunoSEQ multiplex PCR, and TCRdb kept only the in-frame ones, dropping some. This repertoire shows 8,000 to 8,500 clones, around nine tenths found once; its top ten account for 4.2%. Specimen: peripheral blood mononuclear cells, collected at the time of graft-versus-host disease after allogeneic stem cell transplant. These receptors were collected from a male patient in his sixties or seventies who had an allogeneic stem cell transplant from a related donor, so the T cells may come from the graft donor. Some clones in this sample may be carry-over from other donors' samples. The CDR3 runs from the conserved cysteine through the conserved F or W. Each record gives: J gene, D gene, clone size, V gene, CDR3 protein, CDR3 DNA. A D gene is named only where the DNA matches it firmly. The size field is filled for only some rows; it gives once, few, many or a size class.

>TRBJ2-1|.|.|TRBV28
CASSFGGYQLNEQFF
TGTGCCAGCAGTTTTGGAGGGTATCAGCTTAATGAGCAGTTCTTC
>TRBJ1-5|.|.|TRBV5-1
CASSWDTDQPQHF
TGCGCCAGCAGCTGGGACACAGATCAGCCCCAGCATTTT
>TRBJ1-2|.|.|TRBV6-1
CASSEGSDPFPYGYTF
TGTGCCAGCAGTGAAGGTTCCGACCCCTTTCCTTATGGCTACACCTTC
>TRBJ2-7|.|few|TRBV27
CASSPKGVRQYF
TGTGCCAGCAGTCCCAAGGGGGTACGGCAGTACTTC
>TRBJ1-5|.|.|TRBV7-8
CASSFGRDQPQHF
TGTGCCAGCAGCTTTGGCAGGGATCAGCCCCAGCATTTT
>TRBJ2-3|TRBD2|.|TRBV7-2
CASSLAGTSDINTQYF
TGTGCCAGCAGCTTAGCGGGGACTAGCGACATAAATACGCAGTATTTT
>TRBJ1-6|.|.|TRBV2
CASKGTENSPLHF
TGTGCCAGCAAAGGCACAGAAAATTCACCCCTCCACTTT
>TRBJ2-3|.|.|TRBV9
CASSPSGYSPDTQYF
TGTGCCAGCAGCCCCTCTGGGTACTCGCCAGATACGCAGTATTTT
>TRBJ1-6|.|.|TRBV5-1
CASSLGPGSESPLHF
TGCGCCAGCAGCTTGGGTCCAGGGTCCGAATCACCCCTCCACTTT
>TRBJ1-2|TRBD1|few|TRBV30
CAWTGGNYGYTF
TGTGCCTGGACAGGGGGTAACTATGGCTACACCTTC
>TRBJ1-5|.|.|TRBV27
CATISPSYNQPQHF
TGTGCCACCATCTCCCCCAGCTACAATCAGCCCCAGCATTTT
>TRBJ1-3|.|.|TRBV28
CASSPSLGTIYF
TGTGCCAGCAGTCCCTCTTTGGGGACCATATATTTT
>TRBJ1-1|.|few|TRBV30
CAWSVAKGLFPEAFF
TGTGCCTGGAGTGTAGCGAAGGGACTCTTCCCTGAAGCTTTCTTT
>TRBJ1-1|.|large|TRBV7-2
CASSLGLTEAFF
TGTGCCAGCAGCTTAGGACTTACTGAAGCTTTCTTT
>TRBJ2-5|.|few|TRBV15
CATSRKRDGETQYF
TGTGCCACCAGCAGAAAAAGGGATGGAGAGACCCAGTACTTC
>TRBJ2-1|TRBD2|.|TRBV7-8
CASSFMRGISYNEQFF
TGTGCCAGCAGCTTCATGCGGGGGATCTCCTACAATGAGCAGTTCTTC
>TRBJ2-3|.|.|TRBV5-1
CASGGIATADTQYF
TGCGCCAGCGGGGGTATAGCCACAGCAGATACGCAGTATTTT
>TRBJ1-5|TRBD1|.|TRBV27
CASSSDRGNQPQHF
TGTGCCAGCAGTTCCGACAGGGGCAATCAGCCCCAGCATTTT
>TRBJ1-4|.|.|TRBV7-2
CASSLSGEKLFF
TGTGCCAGCAGCTTATCGGGGGAAAAACTGTTTTTT
>TRBJ2-6|TRBD1|.|TRBV18
CASSPGQISGANVLTF
TGTGCCAGCTCACCGGGACAGATCTCTGGGGCCAACGTCCTGACTTTC
>TRBJ2-1|.|.|TRBV11-3
CASSLRTTSNEQFF
TGTGCCAGCAGCTTAAGGACAACGAGCAATGAGCAGTTCTTC
>TRBJ2-3|.|once|TRBV11-1
CASSPLPRGTDTQYF
TGTGCCAGCAGCCCCTTGCCTCGGGGCACAGATACGCAGTATTTT
>TRBJ1-2|TRBD1|.|TRBV6-5
CASIQRTGYYYGYTF
TGTGCCAGCATCCAAAGGACAGGTTATTACTATGGCTACACCTTC
>TRBJ1-1|.|.|TRBV28
CASRDSGRGKGTEAFF
TGTGCCAGCAGGGACTCAGGGAGGGGGAAGGGCACTGAAGCTTTCTTT
>TRBJ1-1|.|few|TRBV7-2
CASSLEGGGTEAFF
TGTGCCAGCAGCTTAGAGGGTGGAGGGACTGAAGCTTTCTTT
>TRBJ1-2|.|.|TRBV28
CASSLSGARSPYGYTF
TGTGCCAGCAGTTTATCGGGGGCAAGGTCCCCCTATGGCTACACCTTC
>TRBJ1-3|.|once|TRBV6-1
CASSAPAARSGNTIYF
TGTGCCAGCAGTGCCCCAGCGGCTCGCTCTGGAAACACCATATATTTT
>TRBJ1-1|TRBD1|.|TRBV28
CASSGQGWTEAFF
TGTGCCAGCTCCGGACAGGGCTGGACTGAAGCTTTCTTT
>TRBJ1-1|.|.|TRBV20-1
CSANPNTEAFF
TGCAGTGCCAACCCTAACACTGAAGCTTTCTTT
>TRBJ1-5|.|.|TRBV28
CASRLYSNQPQHF
TGTGCCAGCAGGCTTTATAGCAATCAGCCCCAGCATTTT
>TRBJ2-1|TRBD1|.|TRBV4-1
CASNRGQGENNEQFF
TGCGCCAGTAACCGAGGACAGGGGGAAAACAATGAGCAGTTCTTC
>TRBJ1-2|.|.|TRBV19
CASSTTGPRYGYTF
TGTGCCAGTAGTACCACAGGGCCGCGCTATGGCTACACCTTC
>TRBJ1-2|TRBD1|.|TRBV2
CASSQGANYGYTF
TGTGCCAGCAGCCAGGGGGCCAACTATGGCTACACCTTC
>TRBJ2-3|TRBD1|.|TRBV29-1
CSTRQGADTQYF
TGCAGCACCCGACAGGGCGCGGATACGCAGTATTTT
>TRBJ2-7|TRBD2|.|TRBV28
CASSFMAVAGGYEQYF
TGTGCCAGCAGTTTTATGGCAGTAGCGGGGGGCTACGAGCAGTACTTC
>TRBJ2-3|TRBD2|.|TRBV11-3
CASRLSGGRTDTQYF
TGTGCCAGCAGACTTAGCGGGGGGCGCACAGATACGCAGTATTTT
>TRBJ2-2|.|.|TRBV19
CASSIVVNTGELFF
TGTGCCAGTAGTATAGTGGTTAACACCGGGGAGCTGTTTTTT
>TRBJ2-7|.|.|TRBV7-6
CASSPQPPPNYEQYF
TGTGCCAGCAGCCCTCAGCCTCCTCCGAACTACGAGCAGTACTTC
>TRBJ1-3|.|.|TRBV30
CAWRAGVTGNTIYF
TGTGCCTGGAGGGCGGGGGTGACTGGAAACACCATATATTTT
>TRBJ1-1|.|.|TRBV5-5
CASASMWTGNTEAFF
TGTGCCAGCGCCTCTATGTGGACGGGGAACACTGAAGCTTTCTTT
>TRBJ1-1|.|.|TRBV5-1
CASSLQYDGDTEAFF
TGCGCCAGCAGCTTACAATACGACGGAGACACTGAAGCTTTCTTT
>TRBJ2-7|TRBD1|.|TRBV28
CASTSGTGDLYEQYF
TGTGCCAGCACTTCTGGGACAGGGGACCTATACGAGCAGTACTTC
>TRBJ2-7|TRBD1|once|TRBV6-1
CASSEGSKGQAFDYEQYF
TGTGCCAGCAGTGAAGGGTCTAAGGGACAGGCGTTTGACTACGAGCAGTACTTC
>TRBJ2-1|TRBD1|.|TRBV7-6
CASSPPGTGAGEQFF
TGTGCCAGCAGCCCTCCCGGGACAGGGGCTGGGGAGCAGTTCTTC
>TRBJ2-1|.|.|TRBV11-2
CASSNDGSSYNEQFF
TGTGCCAGCAGCAACGACGGCAGCTCCTACAATGAGCAGTTCTTC
>TRBJ1-1|.|once|TRBV5-1
CASSSAGWDTEAFF
TGCGCCAGCAGCTCCGCGGGGTGGGACACTGAAGCTTTCTTT
>TRBJ2-7|.|.|TRBV5-4
CASSPGGHNYEQYF
TGTGCCAGCAGCCCCGGGGGCCACAACTACGAGCAGTACTTC
>TRBJ2-7|TRBD1|once|TRBV28
CASRSPATGGRYEQYF
TGTGCCAGCAGGTCACCAGCAACAGGGGGCCGGTACGAGCAGTACTTC
>TRBJ1-6|TRBD1|.|TRBV10-1
CASSDPGTGENF
TGCGCCAGCAGTGACCCCGGGACAGGGGAGAACTTT
>TRBJ1-2|.|.|TRBV5-1
CASSLDGGAHGYTF
TGCGCCAGCAGCTTGGACGGTGGAGCCCATGGCTACACCTTC
>TRBJ2-1|.|.|TRBV19
CATNSGAYNEQFF
TGTGCCACCAACTCCGGGGCCTACAATGAGCAGTTCTTC
>TRBJ1-5|TRBD1|.|TRBV19
CASSPLQGLSNQPQHF
TGTGCCAGTAGTCCTCTACAGGGGCTGAGCAATCAGCCCCAGCATTTT
>TRBJ1-3|.|.|TRBV29-1
CSVEELNTIYF
TGCAGCGTTGAAGAGTTAAACACCATATATTTT
>TRBJ1-4|.|once|TRBV5-8
CASSLGGSGEKLFF
TGTGCCAGCAGCCTCGGGGGTAGTGGTGAAAAACTGTTTTTT
>TRBJ1-4|.|.|TRBV15
CATSRGGGEKLFF
TGTGCCACCAGCAGAGGGGGCGGTGAAAAACTGTTTTTT